A single T cell receptor beta chain is shown here with its context. In the original analysis: Estimation of nucleated cell counts was performed using reference gene primer amplification. Only in-frame clones appear in the TCRdb table, and some are missing; sequencing was by immunoSEQ multiplex PCR. V and J calls and clone size are given by that table; D and trimming were obtained from the DNA. In the table there are 220,000 or so clones, almost 90% of which are singletons. The source of the sample is a study of blood T cell repertoires in COVID-19. This CDR3 has 18 amino acids. Across about two dozen US areas, participants ranged in age from roughly 18 to 95 years. Donors were grouped by their self-reported clinical history.

Sequenced: PBMCs or T cells enriched from blood (not recorded which). This TCR was sampled from a woman aged 45-65 years with acute COVID-19. This chain links TRBV21-1 with TRBJ2-1; the table's TRBD2 call for D was not verified on the DNA. TRBV21-1 is a recognized pseudogene. CDR3 protein: CASSRRALSGLDYNEQFF. The CDR3 DNA follows: TGTGCCAGCAGCAGGAGAGCGCTTAGCGGCCTTGACTACAATGAGCAGTTCTTC.